The 8 T cell receptor beta chains below come from one sample, sequenced in a study of early T cells in non-severe SARS-CoV-2 infection. TCRdb reanalysed the 5' RACE reads using MiXCR and keeps one entry per CDR3 protein. The table shows some 29,000 distinct CDR3 sequences, with more than 4.5% occurring only once. The specimen sequenced was whole blood. All receptors derive from an adult who was a healthcare worker with PCR-confirmed SARS-CoV-2 infection or an uninfected control (not recorded which).

The chain carries TRBV29-1 and TRBJ1-1; weak D call: TRBD1 (6 bases). Germline CDR1 and CDR2: SQVTM and ANQGSEA. The CDR3 runs to 12 residues. V lost 7 bases and J 11 bases, leaving 20 bases between the germline ends. This CDR3 reads CSAARGATEAFF. DNA of the CDR3: TGCAGCGCCGCTCGGGGGGCAACCGAGGCTTTCTTT.

This clonotype occurred many times. DNA for the CDR3: TGTGCCAGCCTCTCAGGGAATCAAGAGACCCAGTACTTC. This sequence encodes CASLSGNQETQYF. The rearrangement links TRBV6-1 to TRBJ2-5, with D tentatively TRBD1 (5 bases). There are 13 residues in the CDR3. The V gene's germline CDR1 is MNHNS and CDR2 SASEGT. Trimming took off 8 bases at V and 2 bases at J, with 12 bases between the two ends.

This clonotype was detected a few times. The rearrangement links TRBV29-1 to TRBJ2-5, with TRBD1 matching over 8 bases. Unmatched junction bases numbered 9, after V lost 8 bases and J lost 4 bases. CDR3 length: 13 amino acids. Germline V gene sequence: CDR1 SQVTM, CDR2 ANQGSEA. The CDR3 sequence: CSLRTGYRETQYF. The DNA for the CDR3 is TGCAGCCTGAGGACAGGGTACAGAGAGACCCAGTACTTC.

The sample holds many counts of this clonotype. V gene TRBV5-1 combines with J gene TRBJ2-2; D remains ambiguous. Trimming pared 5 bases from V and 3 bases from J, leaving 8 bases between. The length of the CDR3 is 13 residues. CDR1 is SGHRS and CDR2 is YFSETQ in the germline V gene. The DNA of the CDR3 is TGCGCCAGCAGTCTCGACGACACCGGGGAGCTGTTTTTT. This encodes CASSLDDTGELFF.

This clonotype was found many times. The rearrangement links TRBV30 to TRBJ2-2; D is undetermined. Germline V lookup: CDR1 GTSNPN, CDR2 SVGIG (reference sequence). The V end lost 7 bases, the J end lost 6 bases, and 9 bases lay between the germline ends. The CDR3 spans 11 residues. The CDR3 protein is CASRSPGELFF. CDR3 coding DNA: TGTGCCTCCAGGAGTCCCGGGGAGCTGTTTTTT.

This clonotype was observed many times. This chain connects TRBV11-2 to TRBJ2-7; tentatively, D is TRBD2 (6 bases). Germline V gene data show CDR1 as SGHAT and CDR2 as FQNNGV. Trimming pared 2 bases from V and 5 bases from J, leaving 13 bases between. The CDR3 has 14 amino acids. The CDR3 loop is CASSLLGGADEQYF. The DNA for the CDR3 is TGTGCCAGCAGCTTACTGGGCGGGGCGGACGAGCAGTACTTC.

In this sample, this clonotype turned up many times. J is TRBJ2-3 and V is TRBV5-4, with a weak D call TRBD2 (6 bases). This CDR3 has 15 amino acids. Germline CDR1 reads SGHNT; CDR2 reads YYREEE (reference sequence). Between the trimmed V and J ends, which lost 0 bases and 7 bases, there was a span of 15 bases. The chain's CDR3 is CASSLANLARNTQYF. In DNA, the CDR3 is TGTGCCAGCAGCTTGGCGAACCTAGCGAGAAATACGCAGTATTTT.

This clonotype was counted at least ten times. This rearrangement joins TRBV19 to TRBJ1-5, with TRBD1 identical over 7 bases. This CDR3 comprises 14 residues. V dropped 5 bases and J dropped 4; count of bases not matched to a gene: 5. Germline V CDR1 and CDR2: LNHDA, SQIVND (reference sequence). This chain's CDR3 is CASSQTGPNQPQHF. DNA of the CDR3: TGTGCCAGTAGTCAGACAGGGCCTAATCAGCCCCAGCATTTT. Based on the CDR3 plus reference TRBV19 and TRBJ1-5, the full variable domain is DGGITQSPKYLFRKEGQNVTLSCEQNLNHDAMYWYRQDPGQGLRLIYYSQIVNDFQKGDIAEGYSVSREKKESFPLTVTSAQKNPTAFYLCASSQTGPNQPQHFGDGTRLSIL.